The rows below give T cell receptor beta chains drawn from one sample of a study of blood T cell repertoires in COVID-19. The assay was immunoSEQ multiplex PCR, and TCRdb's table has in-frame clones only and misses some. The sample carries about 55,000 clones, approximately 90% recorded once. The sequencing input was peripheral blood. Receptors originate from a man in his forties with acute or convalescent COVID-19. CDR3s include the opening cysteine and the closing phenylalanine or tryptophan. A D gene is named only where the DNA matches it firmly. Not every row has a clone size; where given, it reads once, few, many or a size class.

clone size	V gene	J gene	D gene	CDR3 protein	CDR3 DNA
NA	TRBV2	TRBJ2-7	TRBD1	CASNGQGVDEQYF	TGTGCCAGCAACGGACAGGGTGTAGACGAGCAGTACTTC
NA	TRBV19	TRBJ2-7	TRBD1	CASSIGDRVGEQYF	TGTGCCAGTAGTATCGGGGACAGGGTGGGCGAGCAGTACTTC
NA	TRBV7-6	TRBJ2-7	TRBD1	CASSLGQVYEQYF	TGTGCCAGCAGCTTGGGACAGGTGTACGAGCAGTACTTC
NA	TRBV18	TRBJ2-7	TRBD1	CASSPGQGHEQYF	TGTGCCAGCTCACCTGGACAGGGACACGAGCAGTACTTC
NA	TRBV7-3	TRBJ2-3	TRBD2	CASSLMASGSYTDTQYF	TGTGCCAGCAGCTTAATGGCTAGCGGGTCTTACACAGATACGCAGTATTTT
NA	TRBV10-1	TRBJ1-1	TRBD1	CASSVQGATTEAFF	TGCGCCAGCAGTGTTCAGGGGGCAACGACTGAAGCTTTCTTT
NA	TRBV19	TRBJ2-3	TRBD2	CASSILGLAATQYF	TGTGCCAGTAGTATCCTAGGACTAGCTGCTACGCAGTATTTT
once	TRBV29-1	TRBJ2-7	TRBD1	CSVLDDRVPYEQYF	TGCAGCGTTCTAGACGACAGGGTCCCCTACGAGCAGTACTTC
NA	TRBV6-5	TRBJ2-7	NA	CASRQQAPYEQYF	TGTGCCAGCAGACAACAGGCACCCTACGAGCAGTACTTC
NA	TRBV4-1	TRBJ2-1	TRBD2	CASSQDPTGGLLNEQFF	TGCGCCAGCAGCCAAGATCCGACGGGAGGCCTCTTGAATGAGCAGTTCTTC
NA	TRBV11-2	TRBJ2-1	TRBD2	CASSFGASGVFSYNEQFF	TGTGCCAGCAGCTTCGGGGCTAGCGGGGTTTTCTCCTACAATGAGCAGTTCTTC
NA	TRBV3-1/TRBV3-2	TRBJ1-4	TRBD1	CASSQDWGQVSTNEKLFF	TGTGCCAGCAGCCAAGATTGGGGACAGGTCTCAACTAATGAAAAACTGTTTTTT
NA	TRBV6-6	TRBJ2-7	TRBD2	CASSPSPVTSGVREQYF	TGTGCCAGCAGTCCCTCACCAGTGACTAGCGGGGTTCGAGAGCAGTACTTC
NA	TRBV7-9	TRBJ1-5	TRBD1	CASSLTGGSNQPQHF	TGTGCCAGCAGCTTAACAGGGGGAAGCAATCAGCCCCAGCATTTT
once	TRBV30	TRBJ1-2	NA	CAWSAQNYGYTF	TGTGCCTGGAGTGCCCAGAACTATGGCTACACCTTC
NA	TRBV11-2	TRBJ2-5	NA	CASSSGGTGTTQYF	TGTGCCAGCAGCTCCGGAGGGACGGGCACAACCCAGTACTTC
NA	TRBV11-2	TRBJ2-1	TRBD2	CASSLLGTSGTYNEQFF	TGTGCCAGCAGCTTATTGGGGACTAGCGGAACCTACAATGAGCAGTTCTTC
NA	TRBV4-1	TRBJ1-2	TRBD1	CASSPGTGGSYGYTF	TGCGCCAGCAGCCCAGGGACAGGGGGCAGCTATGGCTACACCTTC
NA	TRBV4-2	TRBJ1-1	NA	CASSQVQTNTEAFF	TGTGCCAGCAGCCAAGTACAGACGAACACTGAAGCTTTCTTT
NA	TRBV27	TRBJ2-3	NA	CASALGGVITDTQYF	TGTGCCAGCGCCCTCGGAGGGGTCATCACAGATACGCAGTATTTT
NA	TRBV11-2	TRBJ1-2	TRBD1	CASSFRQGSANYGYTF	TGTGCCAGCAGCTTCCGACAGGGTTCAGCTAACTATGGCTACACCTTC
NA	TRBV9	TRBJ2-2	NA	CASSVDTGESTGELFF	TGTGCCAGCAGCGTAGATACGGGAGAGTCTACCGGGGAGCTGTTTTTT
once	TRBV9	TRBJ2-2	NA	CASSVELIVGELFF	TGTGCCAGCAGCGTAGAACTGATCGTCGGGGAGCTGTTTTTT
NA	TRBV7-2	TRBJ2-7	TRBD1	CASSALPGQNSYEQYF	TGTGCCAGCAGCGCTCTACCGGGACAGAACTCCTACGAGCAGTACTTC
NA	TRBV7-2	TRBJ1-4	TRBD1	CASSLNRGRGEKLFF	TGTGCCAGCAGCCTAAACAGGGGGCGTGGGGAAAAACTGTTTTTT
NA	TRBV7-9	TRBJ2-7	NA	CASNSGSLSGEQYF	TGTGCCAGCAACTCAGGCAGCTTATCGGGGGAGCAGTACTTC
once	TRBV30	TRBJ2-7	NA	CAWRRLVEQYF	TGTGCCTGGAGGCGACTAGTAGAGCAGTACTTC